This T cell receptor beta chain was identified in a study of blood T cell repertoires in COVID-19. Study overall: Sample material is recorded as cDNA or gDNA derived from T cells, B-cell-depleted T cells, or PBMCs.

This CDR3 contains 11 residues. Per germline, CDR1 SGHDN and CDR2 FVKESK. V shed 4 bases and J shed 9 bases, with 10 bases lying between them. Data came from immunoSEQ multiplex PCR; TCRdb stores just in-frame clones and leaves some out. Altogether about 280,000 clones are present, 90% being singletons, with the ten largest covering 1.7%. This clonotype was sampled from a woman aged 18-30 years with acute COVID-19. What was sequenced was PBMCs or T cells enriched from blood (not recorded which). The rearrangement joins TRBV14 to TRBJ2-7; no clear D gene. In nucleotides, the CDR3 is TGTGCCAGCAGCCTCCGGTATTTGCAGTACTTC. Its protein is CASSLRYLQYF.